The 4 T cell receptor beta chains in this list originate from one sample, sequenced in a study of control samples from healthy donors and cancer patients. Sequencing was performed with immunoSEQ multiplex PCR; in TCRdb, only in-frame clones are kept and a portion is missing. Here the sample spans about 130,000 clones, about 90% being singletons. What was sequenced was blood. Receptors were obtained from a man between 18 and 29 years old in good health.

CDR3 protein: CAREPTGEKLAKNIQYF. DNA of the CDR3: TGTGCCAGGGAGCCGACAGGGGAAAAACTAGCCAAAAACATTCAGTACTTC. The chain combines TRBV19 with TRBJ2-4; TRBD1 agrees at 8 bases. With 9 bases clipped from V and 0 bases from J, the junction kept 13 bases outside the gene matches. CDR1 LNHDA and CDR2 SQIVND come from the germline V gene (reference sequence). The CDR3 sequence is 17 residues long.

The CDR3 DNA is TGTGCCAGCAGCGTAGCCCTAGCGGGAGGAGAGGACGAGCAGTACTTC. Translating it yields CASSVALAGGEDEQYF. The gene calls are TRBV9 and TRBJ2-7; 11 nucleotides match TRBD2. The CDR3 length is 16 residues. Trimming cost V 0 bases and J 5 bases; bases outside gene matches: 7. Germline CDR1 reads SGDLS; CDR2 reads YYNGEE.

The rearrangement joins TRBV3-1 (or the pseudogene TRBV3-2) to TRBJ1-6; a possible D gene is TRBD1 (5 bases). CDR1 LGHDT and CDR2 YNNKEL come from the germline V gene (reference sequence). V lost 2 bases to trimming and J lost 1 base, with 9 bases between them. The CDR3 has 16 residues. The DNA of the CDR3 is TGTGCCAGCAGCCAAACGGGACCGTCCTATAATTCACCCCTCCACTTT. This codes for CASSQTGPSYNSPLHF.

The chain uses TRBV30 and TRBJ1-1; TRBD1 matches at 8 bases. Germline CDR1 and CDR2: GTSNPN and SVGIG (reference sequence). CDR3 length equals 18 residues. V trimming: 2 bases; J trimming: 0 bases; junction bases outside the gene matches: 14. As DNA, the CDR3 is TGTGCCTGGAGTACCGGGACAGGACCCTATGAGGTGAACACTGAAGCTTTCTTT. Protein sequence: CAWSTGTGPYEVNTEAFF.